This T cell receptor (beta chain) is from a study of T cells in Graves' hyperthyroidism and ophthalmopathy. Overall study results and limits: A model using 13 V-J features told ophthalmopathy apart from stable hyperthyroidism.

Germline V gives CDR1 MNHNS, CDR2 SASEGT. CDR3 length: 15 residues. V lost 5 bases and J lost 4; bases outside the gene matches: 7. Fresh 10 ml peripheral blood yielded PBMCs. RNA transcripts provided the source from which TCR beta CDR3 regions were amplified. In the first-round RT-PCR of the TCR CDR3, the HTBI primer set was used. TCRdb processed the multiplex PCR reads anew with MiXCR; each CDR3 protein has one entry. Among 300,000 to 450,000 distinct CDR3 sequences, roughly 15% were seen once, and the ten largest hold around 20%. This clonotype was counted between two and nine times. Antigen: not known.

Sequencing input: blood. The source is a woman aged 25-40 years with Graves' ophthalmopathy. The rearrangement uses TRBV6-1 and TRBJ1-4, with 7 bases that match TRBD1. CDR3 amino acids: CASSYPGGGNEKLFF. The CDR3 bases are TGTGCCAGCAGTTACCCAGGGGGGGGTAATGAAAAACTGTTTTTT.